This T cell receptor beta chain is from a study of beta chain features in type 1 diabetes. CD4+ cells of the naive, central memory, regulatory and stem cell-like memory types were sorted via CD45RO/CCR7/CD25/CD127/CD95/CD27. Expressed TCRB transcripts were sequenced after all isolated RNA was converted to cDNA. Profiling relied on immunoSEQ multiplex PCR, and the TCRdb table lists in-frame clones only, not all of them. In the table there are 350,000 to 450,000 clones, roughly 16% of which are singletons. From germline, CDR1 is SGHVT and CDR2 SQSDAQ. V shed 5 bases and J 3 bases; nucleotides not matched to a gene: 7. CDR3 length: 14 residues.

Sequenced input: naive CD4+ T cells from blood. The receptor comes from a woman between 18 and 29 years old in good health. This rearrangement joins TRBV7-4 to TRBJ2-7, with 7 bases aligning to TRBD1. CDR3 residues: CASSNPGQNYEQYF. CDR3 in DNA: TGTGCCAGCAGCAACCCGGGACAGAACTACGAGCAGTACTTC.